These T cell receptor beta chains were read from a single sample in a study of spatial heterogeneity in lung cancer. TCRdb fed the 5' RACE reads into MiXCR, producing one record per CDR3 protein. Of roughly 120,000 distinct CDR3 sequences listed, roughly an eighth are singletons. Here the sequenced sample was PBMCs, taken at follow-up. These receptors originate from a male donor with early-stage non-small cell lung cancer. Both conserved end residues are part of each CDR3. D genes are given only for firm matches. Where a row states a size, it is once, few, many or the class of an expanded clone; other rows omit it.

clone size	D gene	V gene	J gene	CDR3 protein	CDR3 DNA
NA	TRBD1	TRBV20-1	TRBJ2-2	CSARIDRDTGELFF	TGCAGTGCTCGAATAGACAGGGACACCGGGGAGCTGTTTTTT
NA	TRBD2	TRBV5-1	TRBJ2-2	CASSRTSGARELFF	TGCGCCAGCAGCCGCACTAGCGGGGCCCGGGAGCTGTTTTTT
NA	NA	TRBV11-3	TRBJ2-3	CASTPQTGDTQYF	TGTGCCAGCACACCACAAACGGGAGATACGCAGTATTTT
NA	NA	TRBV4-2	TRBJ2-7	CASSQEGARDEQYF	TGTGCCAGCAGCCAAGAAGGGGCCCGGGACGAGCAGTACTTC
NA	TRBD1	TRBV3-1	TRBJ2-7	CASSQGQGATYEQYF	TGTGCCAGCAGCCAAGGACAGGGGGCGACCTACGAGCAGTACTTC
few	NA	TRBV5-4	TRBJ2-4	CASSDDRANIQYF	TGTGCCAGCAGTGATGACAGAGCAAACATTCAGTACTTC
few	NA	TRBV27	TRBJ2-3	CASSFQGRRTDTQYF	TGTGCCAGCAGTTTTCAGGGACGGAGGACAGATACGCAGTATTTT
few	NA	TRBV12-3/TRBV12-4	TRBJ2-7	CASAPDPGGSYEQYF	TGTGCCAGCGCCCCGGACCCAGGGGGGTCCTACGAGCAGTACTTC
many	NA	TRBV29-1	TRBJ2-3	CSVWELTDTQYF	TGCAGCGTTTGGGAGCTCACAGATACGCAGTATTTT
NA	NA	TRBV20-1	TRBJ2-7	CSAPRDIGPYEQYF	TGCAGTGCTCCCAGGGACATAGGACCCTACGAGCAGTACTTC
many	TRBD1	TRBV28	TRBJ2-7	CASSLTLGQGAGEQYF	TGTGCCAGCAGTTTAACGCTAGGACAGGGGGCAGGGGAGCAGTACTTC
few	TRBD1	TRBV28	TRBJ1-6	CASSAGRGHNNSPLHF	TGTGCCAGCAGTGCCGGCAGGGGGCATAATAATTCACCCCTCCACTTT
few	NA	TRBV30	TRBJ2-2	CAWSVGGLNTGELFF	TGTGCCTGGAGTGTCGGGGGACTGAACACCGGGGAGCTGTTTTTT
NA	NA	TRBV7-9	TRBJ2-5	CASSLDGASQIETQYF	TGTGCCAGCAGCTTGGACGGGGCTAGCCAGATAGAGACCCAGTACTTC
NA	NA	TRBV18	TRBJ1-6	CASSPAQDSPLHF	TGTGCCAGCTCACCCGCACAGGATTCACCCCTCCACTTT
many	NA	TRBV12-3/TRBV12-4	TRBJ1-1	CASSYNREVTEAFF	TGTGCCAGCAGTTATAACAGGGAGGTCACTGAAGCTTTCTTT
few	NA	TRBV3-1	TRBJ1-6	CASSQGGALNSPLHF	TGTGCCAGCAGCCAAGGGGGGGCACTTAATTCACCCCTCCACTTT
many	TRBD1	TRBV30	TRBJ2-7	CAWRGRDRGYEQYF	TGTGCCTGGAGGGGCCGGGACAGGGGCTACGAGCAGTACTTC
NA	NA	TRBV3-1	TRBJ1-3	CASSQGSGTRSGNTIYF	TGTGCCAGCAGCCAAGGGTCCGGGACCCGCTCTGGAAACACCATATATTTT
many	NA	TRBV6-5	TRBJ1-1	CASSPPGGRNTEAFF	TGTGCCAGCAGTCCTCCCGGGGGCAGGAACACTGAAGCTTTCTTT
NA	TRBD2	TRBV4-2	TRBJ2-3	CASSPGGTSGGAKDTQYF	TGTGCCAGCAGCCCGGGAGGAACTAGCGGGGGGGCCAAGGATACGCAGTATTTT
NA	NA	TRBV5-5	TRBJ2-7	CASGNLVRNEQYF	TGTGCCAGCGGCAATCTCGTTAGGAACGAGCAGTACTTC
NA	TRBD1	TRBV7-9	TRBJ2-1	CASSSVQGDDNEQFF	TGTGCCAGCAGCTCAGTCCAGGGGGATGACAATGAGCAGTTCTTC
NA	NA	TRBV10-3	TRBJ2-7	CAISGTSSYEQYF	TGTGCCATCAGTGGTACCAGCTCCTACGAGCAGTACTTC
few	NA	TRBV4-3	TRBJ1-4	CASSPAQNMGKLFF	TGCGCCAGCAGCCCCGCCCAAAATATGGGAAAACTGTTTTTT
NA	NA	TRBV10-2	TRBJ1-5	CASSKDGVYQPQHF	TGCGCCAGCAGTAAGGACGGGGTATATCAGCCCCAGCATTTT
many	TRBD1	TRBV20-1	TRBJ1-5	CSARHETGDNQPQHF	TGCAGTGCTAGACATGAAACAGGGGACAATCAGCCCCAGCATTTT
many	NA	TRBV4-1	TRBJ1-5	CASSQGRAVDSNQPQHF	TGCGCCAGCAGCCAAGGGAGGGCTGTCGATAGCAATCAGCCCCAGCATTTT
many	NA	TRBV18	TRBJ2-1	CASSRVGSSYNEQFF	TGTGCCAGCTCACGAGTAGGCAGCTCCTACAATGAGCAGTTCTTC
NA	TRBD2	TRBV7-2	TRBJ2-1	CASSPMDLAGGLGEQFF	TGTGCCAGCAGCCCGATGGACCTAGCGGGGGGTTTGGGTGAGCAGTTCTTC
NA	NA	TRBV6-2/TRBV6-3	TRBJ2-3	CASTLMSSTDTQYF	TGTGCCAGCACCTTAATGTCCAGCACAGATACGCAGTATTTT
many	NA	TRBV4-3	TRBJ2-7	CASSQDTGTYEQYF	TGCGCCAGCAGCCAAGATACAGGGACCTACGAGCAGTACTTC
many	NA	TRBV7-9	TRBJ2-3	CASNPTGGTDTQYF	TGTGCCAGCAACCCGACCGGGGGCACAGATACGCAGTATTTT
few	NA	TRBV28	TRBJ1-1	CASRPGLRGTEAFF	TGTGCCAGCAGACCGGGACTAAGGGGAACTGAAGCTTTCTTT
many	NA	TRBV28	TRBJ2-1	CASRAGTYNEQFF	TGTGCCAGCCGGGCGGGCACCTACAATGAGCAGTTCTTC
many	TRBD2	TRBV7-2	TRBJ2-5	CASSPYTSGLAGGRWAQYF	TGTGCCAGCAGCCCATACACATCGGGACTAGCGGGCGGGAGGTGGGCCCAGTACTTC
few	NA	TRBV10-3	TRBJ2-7	CAISESRFVGQYYEQYF	TGTGCCATCAGTGAGTCTCGATTTGTGGGACAATACTACGAGCAGTACTTC
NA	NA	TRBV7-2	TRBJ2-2	CASSLGLAKKAGELFF	TGTGCCAGCAGCTTAGGGCTAGCAAAAAAGGCCGGGGAGCTGTTTTTT
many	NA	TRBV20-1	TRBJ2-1	CSAGTASSYNEQFF	TGCAGTGCTGGGACGGCCAGCTCCTACAATGAGCAGTTCTTC
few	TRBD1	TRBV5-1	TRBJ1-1	CASSQTGGTEAFF	TGCGCCAGCAGCCAGACAGGGGGTACTGAAGCTTTCTTT
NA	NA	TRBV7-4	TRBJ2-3	CASSLTRDSTDTQYF	TGTGCCAGCAGCTTAACGCGGGATAGCACAGATACGCAGTATTTT
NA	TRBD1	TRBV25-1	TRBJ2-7	CASSGRRGQDREQYF	TGTGCCAGCAGTGGGCGGAGAGGACAGGACCGCGAGCAGTACTTC
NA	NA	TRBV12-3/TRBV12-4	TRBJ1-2	CASSSRNSGYGYTF	TGTGCCAGCAGTTCCCGTAACTCTGGCTATGGCTACACCTTC
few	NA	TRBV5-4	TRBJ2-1	CASSSSPADYNEQFF	TGTGCCAGCAGCTCTTCCCCAGCCGACTACAATGAGCAGTTCTTC
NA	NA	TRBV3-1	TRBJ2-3	CASSPGPTDTQYF	TGTGCCAGCAGCCCTGGACCCACAGATACGCAGTATTTT
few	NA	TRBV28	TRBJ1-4	CASSGTLGNEKLFF	TGTGCCAGCAGTGGGACACTCGGAAATGAAAAACTGTTTTTT
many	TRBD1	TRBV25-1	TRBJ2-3	CASSGYRTGGSTDTQYF	TGTGCCAGCAGTGGATATCGGACAGGGGGAAGCACAGATACGCAGTATTTT
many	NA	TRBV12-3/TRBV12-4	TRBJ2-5	CASSFKETQYF	TGTGCCAGCAGTTTCAAAGAGACCCAGTACTTC